A single sample is the source of the 18 T cell receptor beta chains below, sequenced in a study of graft-versus-host responses after intestinal transplantation. No antigen has been assigned to these receptors. TCRdb keeps only in-frame clones here, not all; method: immunoSEQ multiplex PCR. This table holds roughly 90,000 clones, around nine tenths found once. The specimen comprised unstimulated CD8+ T cells sorted from spleen or lymph node cells, sampled before intestinal transplant. The receptors shown here come from a human donor who received an intestinal transplant.

The chain uses TRBV28 and TRBJ1-5; D is ambiguous. Trimming shortened V by 5 bases and J by 10 bases, and 12 bases separated the two germline ends. The length of the CDR3 is 12 residues. The germline gives CDR1 MDHEN, CDR2 SYDVKM. The CDR3 sequence is CASSPDLVPQHF. CDR3 bases: TGTGCCAGCAGTCCAGACTTGGTACCCCAGCATTTT.

The V gene is TRBV9, the J gene TRBJ2-7; D ambiguous. Trimming removed 3 bases from V and 6 bases from J, with 19 bases in between. Germline CDR1 SGDLS, CDR2 YYNGEE. The CDR3 spans 15 residues. CDR3 in amino acids: CASSAAGTGILEQYF. The CDR3 DNA reads TGTGCCAGCAGCGCAGCTGGAACTGGTATTCTCGAGCAGTACTTC.

V usage is TRBV11-2 and J usage is TRBJ2-1, with D tentatively TRBD1 or TRBD2 (5 bases each). Trimming removed 5 bases from V and 4 bases from J, with 9 bases in between. The germline V gene has CDR1 SGHAT and CDR2 FQNNGV. The CDR3 covers 13 residues. The CDR3 coding sequence is TGTGCCAGCAGCGGGGGAATATACAATGAGCAGTTCTTC. Its protein is CASSGGIYNEQFF.

The chain has TRBV12-5 and TRBJ2-1; 9 bases are shared with TRBD2. Germline V lookup: CDR1 LGHNT, CDR2 FRNRAP. The CDR3 extends over 13 amino acids. V gave up 3 bases and J gave up 10 bases; unmatched junction bases: 4. The CDR3 spells CASGLLAGEEQFF. The CDR3, as DNA: TGTGCTAGTGGTTTATTAGCGGGAGAGGAGCAGTTCTTC.

The chain joins TRBV2 to TRBJ2-5, with D possibly TRBD2 on 7 matching bases. Germline V CDR1 and CDR2: SNHLY, FYNNEI. The length of the CDR3 is 16 residues. Trimming pared 7 bases from V and 3 bases from J, leaving 21 bases between. CDR3 coding DNA: TGTGCCAGCACGGGGAGGGGGTATTCCTACAAAGAGACCCAGTACTTC. Protein product: CASTGRGYSYKETQYF. Using reference TRBV2 and TRBJ2-5 for the parts outside the CDR3, the full variable domain is EPEVTQTPSHQVTQMGQEVILRCVPISNHLYFYWYRQILGQKVEFLVSFYNNEISEKSEIFDDQFSVERPDGSNFTLKIRSTKLEDSAMYFCASTGRGYSYKETQYFGPGTRLLVL.

This chain links TRBV5-6 with TRBJ2-5, with 8 positions matching TRBD1. The junction had 10 bases not matched to a gene; V was cut back by 7 bases and J by 2 bases. The CDR3 is 15 amino acids. The germline CDR1 and CDR2 sequences are SGHDT and YYEEEE. The CDR3 sequence is CASLHRTGRQETQYF. The CDR3 coding sequence is TGTGCCAGCCTACATAGGACAGGGCGGCAAGAGACCCAGTACTTC.

The chain carries TRBV11-2 and TRBJ2-1; TRBD1 might be the D (6 bases). Trimming removed 5 bases at V and 2 bases at J, with 13 bases between. Germline V lookup: CDR1 SGHAT, CDR2 FQNNGV. This CDR3 contains 15 residues. CDR3 protein: CASSDTGHAYNEQFF. CDR3 DNA sequence: TGTGCCAGCAGCGATACAGGGCATGCCTACAATGAGCAGTTCTTC. The full variable domain, in which reference TRBV11-2 and TRBJ2-1 provide the parts outside the CDR3, is EAGVAQSPRYKIIEKRQSVAFWCNPISGHATLYWYQQILGQGPKLLIQFQNNGVVDDSQLPKDRFSAERLKGVDSTLKIQPAKLEDSAVYLCASSDTGHAYNEQFFGPGTRLTVL.

This chain connects TRBV13 to TRBJ2-1; TRBD2 matches at 9 bases. Unmatched junction bases numbered 4, after V lost 0 bases and J lost 1 base. Germline CDR1 and CDR2: PRHDT and FYEKMQ (reference sequence). CDR3 size: 17 residues. This CDR3 reads CASSLGLAGVSYNEQFF. CDR3 DNA: TGTGCCAGCAGCTTAGGGTTAGCGGGGGTGTCCTACAATGAGCAGTTCTTC.

This clone was picked up one time. The chain is built from TRBV7-6 and TRBJ1-5, with D unresolved. Trimming took off 1 base at V and 3 bases at J, with 10 bases between the two ends. The CDR3 length is 15 residues. Germline V lookup: CDR1 SGHVS, CDR2 FNYEAQ. In DNA form, the CDR3 reads TGTGCCAGCAGCTTAGGAACGGGAGTCAATCAGCCCCAGCATTTT. Amino acid sequence: CASSLGTGVNQPQHF.

The chain couples TRBV5-1 to TRBJ2-3; 8 bases fit TRBD2. The CDR3 is made up of 13 amino acids. Germline V lookup: CDR1 SGHRS, CDR2 YFSETQ. Trimming took 5 bases from V and 4 from J; bases not matched to a gene: 3. The CDR3 nucleotides are TGCGCCAGCAGGACAGCGGGAGCAGATACGCAGTATTTT. This translates into CASRTAGADTQYF.

The J gene is TRBJ1-2, the V gene TRBV7-9; D call uncertain. The CDR3 is made up of 14 amino acids. Germline CDR1 is SEHNR and CDR2 is FQNEAQ (reference sequence). V was clipped by 6 bases and J by 3 bases, with 14 bases between them. The CDR3 nucleotides are TGTGCCAGCAGTTCCACGGCTCCTTACTATGGCTACACCTTC. It translates to CASSSTAPYYGYTF. Combining the CDR3 with reference TRBV7-9 and TRBJ1-2 gives the whole variable domain DTGVSQNPRHKITKRGQNVTFRCDPISEHNRLYWYRQTLGQGPEFLTYFQNEAQLEKSRLLSDRFSAERPKGSFSTLEIQRTEQGDSAMYLCASSSTAPYYGYTFGSGTRLTVV.

This clone appeared a single time. The chain is built from TRBV7-2 and TRBJ2-3; 9 bases are shared with TRBD2. The CDR3 extends over 14 amino acids. V shed 11 bases and J 2 bases; nucleotides not matched to a gene: 8. Germline loops: CDR1 SGHTA, CDR2 FQGNSA. The CDR3 is CAVTLAGDTDTQYF. For the CDR3, the DNA is TGTGCCGTCACGTTAGCGGGGGACACAGATACGCAGTATTTT.

The rearrangement uses TRBV6-1 and TRBJ1-2; TRBD1 matches 8 bases. After removal of 2 bases from V and 4 bases from J, the junction contained 3 bases not matched to a gene. Germline V lookup: CDR1 MNHNS, CDR2 SASEGT. The CDR3 sequence is 14 residues long. The CDR3 sequence is CASSEWDRLYGYTF. Written as DNA, the CDR3 is TGTGCCAGCAGTGAATGGGACAGGCTCTATGGCTACACCTTC.

This chain links TRBV2 with TRBJ2-1, with 8 bases fitting TRBD1. Germline V CDR1 and CDR2: SNHLY, FYNNEI. There are 14 residues in the CDR3. Germline trimming cut 7 bases from V and 6 bases from J; bases unmatched to any gene: 8. This CDR3 is CASKVDRAINEQFF. The CDR3 bases are TGTGCCAGCAAAGTGGACAGGGCCATCAATGAGCAGTTCTTC.

The rearrangement joins TRBV19 to TRBJ2-7; 7 bases line up with TRBD1. This CDR3 is 15 amino acids long. V was pared by 5 bases and J by 9 bases, with 16 bases of the junction left unmatched. Germline V gene data show CDR1 as LNHDA and CDR2 as SQIVND (reference sequence). For the CDR3, the DNA is TGTGCCAGTAGTCCGCCGGCTGACAGGGTAGGTGTGCAGTACTTC. It encodes CASSPPADRVGVQYF. Full variable domain (rest looked up from reference TRBV19 and TRBJ2-7): DGGITQSPKYLFRKEGQNVTLSCEQNLNHDAMYWYRQDPGQGLRLIYYSQIVNDFQKGDIAEGYSVSREKKESFPLTVTSAQKNPTAFYLCASSPPADRVGVQYFGPGTRLTVT.

Worth noting for this clone: One end of the junction fails to match germline, which may point to a read error. The sample has other DNA sequences that encode this CDR3 too. CDR3 coding DNA: TGTGCCAGCAGTTACACGGGTACGAACACCGGGGAACTGTTTTTT. Protein sequence: CASSYTGTNTGELFF. The chain is built from TRBV6-5 and TRBJ2-2; tentative D call: TRBD2 (5 bases). Germline loops: CDR1 MNHEY, CDR2 SVGAGI. This CDR3 comprises 15 residues.

V is TRBV2 and J is TRBJ2-1; 7 bases map to TRBD1. CDR3 length: 17 amino acids. Germline V CDR1 and CDR2: SNHLY, FYNNEI. Trimming took 4 bases from V and 2 from J; bases not matched to a gene: 11. The CDR3 here is CASSGSTGTDAYNEQFF. CDR3 coding DNA: TGTGCCAGCAGTGGGTCAACCGGGACAGATGCCTACAATGAGCAGTTCTTC.

The rearrangement joins TRBV28 to TRBJ2-3, with 7 nucleotides matching TRBD2. The germline gives CDR1 MDHEN, CDR2 SYDVKM. The CDR3 is made up of 16 amino acids. V shed 6 bases, J shed 2 bases, and the junction held 11 bases outside the gene matches. DNA of the CDR3: TGTGCCAGCAGCACTCTGCTAGCGGCTAACACAGATACGCAGTATTTT. Residues: CASSTLLAANTDTQYF.